The sequence of this T cell receptor (beta chain) was determined in a study of T cells in localized non-small cell lung cancer. The study's findings and limits: When the top 100 tumor clones were examined, a median about 60 of them also appeared in the adjacent lung, which was paired and uninvolved. A raised T cell density in blood coincided with lengthier overall survival. Adjacent uninvolved lung had the highest clonality, suggesting focused antigen responses. Because only a single region of the tumor was sequenced, heterogeneity remains possible.

CDR3 length: 14 residues. Germline CDR1 is SNHLY and CDR2 is FYNNEI. V trimming: 3 bases; J trimming: 5 bases; junction bases outside the gene matches: 3. Worth noting for this clone: As yet, its antigen is unknown.

Here immunoSEQ multiplex PCR was the method, and the copy in TCRdb shows in-frame clones only, minus some. Among around 94,000 clones listed, approximately 90% were seen once. The sequences come from peripheral blood, collected before any cancer treatment. The clonotype was recovered from a man aged 40 to 75 with stage I squamous cell lung carcinoma. The V and J genes are TRBV2 and TRBJ1-5, with 8 nucleotides matching TRBD1. The CDR3 DNA sequence: TGTGCCAGCAGTGACAGGGGGCAGCATCAGCCCCAGCATTTT. This encodes CASSDRGQHQPQHF.